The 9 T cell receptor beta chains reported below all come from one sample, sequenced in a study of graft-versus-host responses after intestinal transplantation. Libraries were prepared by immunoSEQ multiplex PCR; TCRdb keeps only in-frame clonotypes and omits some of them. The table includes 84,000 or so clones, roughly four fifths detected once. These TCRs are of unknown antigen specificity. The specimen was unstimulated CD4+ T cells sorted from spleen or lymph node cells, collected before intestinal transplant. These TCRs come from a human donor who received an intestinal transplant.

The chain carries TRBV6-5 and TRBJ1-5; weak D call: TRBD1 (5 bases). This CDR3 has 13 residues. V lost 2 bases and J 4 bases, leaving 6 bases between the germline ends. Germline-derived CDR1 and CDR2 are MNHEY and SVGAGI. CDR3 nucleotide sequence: TGTGCCAGCAGTTACGACAGTAATCAGCCCCAGCATTTT. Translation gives CASSYDSNQPQHF.

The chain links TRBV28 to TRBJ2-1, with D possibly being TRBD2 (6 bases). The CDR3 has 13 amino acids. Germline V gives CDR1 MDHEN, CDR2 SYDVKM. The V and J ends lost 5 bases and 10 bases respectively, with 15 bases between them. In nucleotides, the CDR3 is TGTGCCAGCAGTCTCGATCTCGCGGGAGAGCAGTTCTTC. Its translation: CASSLDLAGEQFF.

The chain's CDR3 is CASSTGTSGMGDNEQFF. DNA for the CDR3: TGTGCCAGCAGCACCGGGACTAGCGGGATGGGGGACAATGAGCAGTTCTTC. The genes are TRBV9 and TRBJ2-1, with 13 bases identical to TRBD2. This CDR3 region has 17 residues. Germline CDR1 reads SGDLS; CDR2 reads YYNGEE. The V gene end was trimmed by 4 bases and the J gene end by 5 bases; junction bases not matched to a gene: 9.

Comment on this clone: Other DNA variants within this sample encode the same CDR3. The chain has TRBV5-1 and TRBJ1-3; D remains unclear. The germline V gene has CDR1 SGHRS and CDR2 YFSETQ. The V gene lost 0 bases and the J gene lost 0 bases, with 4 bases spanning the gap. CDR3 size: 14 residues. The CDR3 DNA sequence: TGCGCCAGCAGCTTGGGCGCCTCTGGAAACACCATATATTTT. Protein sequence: CASSLGASGNTIYF.

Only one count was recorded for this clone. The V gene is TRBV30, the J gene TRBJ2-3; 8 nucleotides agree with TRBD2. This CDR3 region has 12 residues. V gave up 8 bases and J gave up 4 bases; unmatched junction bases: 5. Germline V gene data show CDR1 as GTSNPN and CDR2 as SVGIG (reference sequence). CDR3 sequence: CAGSGGADTQYF. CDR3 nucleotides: TGTGCCGGGTCGGGGGGGGCAGATACGCAGTATTTT.

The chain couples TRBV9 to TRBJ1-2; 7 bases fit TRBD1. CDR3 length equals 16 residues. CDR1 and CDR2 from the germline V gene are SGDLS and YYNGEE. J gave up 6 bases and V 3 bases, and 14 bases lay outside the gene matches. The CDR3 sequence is CASSASGQLLAHGYTF. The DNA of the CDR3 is TGTGCCAGCAGCGCGTCGGGACAGCTGCTGGCCCATGGCTACACCTTC.

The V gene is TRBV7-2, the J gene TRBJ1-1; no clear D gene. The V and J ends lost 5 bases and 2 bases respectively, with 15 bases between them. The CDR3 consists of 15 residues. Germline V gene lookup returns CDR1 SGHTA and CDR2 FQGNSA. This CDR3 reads CASSRSHALNTEAFF. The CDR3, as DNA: TGTGCCAGCAGCCGTTCCCATGCGCTAAACACTGAAGCTTTCTTT.

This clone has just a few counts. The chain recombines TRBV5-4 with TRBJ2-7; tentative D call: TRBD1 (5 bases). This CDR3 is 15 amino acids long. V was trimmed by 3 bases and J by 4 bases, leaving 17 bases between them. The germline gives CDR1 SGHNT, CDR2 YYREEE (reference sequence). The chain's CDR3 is CASSSQNRFQYEQYF. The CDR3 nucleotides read TGTGCCAGCAGCTCCCAGAACAGGTTTCAATACGAGCAGTACTTC.

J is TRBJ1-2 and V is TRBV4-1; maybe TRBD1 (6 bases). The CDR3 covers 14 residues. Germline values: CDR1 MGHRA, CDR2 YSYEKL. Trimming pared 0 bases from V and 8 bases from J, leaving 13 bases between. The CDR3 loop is CASSQEPGAGGYTF. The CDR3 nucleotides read TGCGCCAGCAGCCAAGAACCAGGGGCAGGGGGCTACACCTTC.